Sequencing of this TCR beta chain was carried out in a study of blood T cell repertoires in COVID-19. Per the germline V gene, CDR1 is DFQATT and CDR2 is SNEGSKA (reference sequence). This CDR3 is 10 amino acids long. The ends were cut back, 4 bases at V and 13 bases at J, with 14 bases in the middle. The repertoire was sequenced with immunoSEQ multiplex PCR; TCRdb's copy has only in-frame clones and lacks some. The sample includes 400,000 or so clones, about 92% of them seen just once. The chain uses TRBV20-1 and TRBJ2-7; D possibly corresponds to TRBD2 (5 bases). The sample comprised PBMCs or T cells enriched from blood (not recorded which). The source of this sequence is a man aged 18 to 35 who had recovered from COVID-19. CDR3 residues: CSAKVGMHYF. The CDR3 DNA follows: TGCAGTGCTAAGGTCGGGATGCATTACTTC.